This T cell receptor beta chain was captured in a study of cytomegalovirus exposure and HLA in healthy donors. For the study at large: In a later analysis, it was reported that the approximately 120 validation repertoires had been produced on the same platform as the 666 repertoires belonging to the first cohort.

The trim removed 6 bases at V and 4 bases at J, leaving 8 bases unmatched. Germline assignment: CDR1 WNHNN and CDR2 SYGVQD (reference sequence). The CDR3 runs to 15 residues. Only in-frame clones appear in the TCRdb table, and some are missing; sequencing was by immunoSEQ multiplex PCR. The repertoire holds approximately 60,000 clones, with approximately 90% as singletons. Study-level findings and limits: CMV antigen specificity of three CMV-associated chains was confirmed in vitro. Subsequent analysis showed first-cohort TCR clusters tending to co-occur in around 130 validation repertoires.

In its sample, this clone was seen a few times. Its antigen is currently unknown. This clonotype was obtained from a man younger than 35 in good health and CMV-seronegative. Sequenced input: PBMCs. The V call is TRBV10-1, the J call TRBJ2-3, with TRBD2 matching 9 bases. In DNA, the CDR3 is TGCGCCAGCAGCAGGATAGCGGGAGATCCAGATACGCAGTATTTT. As protein: CASSRIAGDPDTQYF.